Shown below are 32 T cell receptor beta chains from a single sample sequenced in a study of blood T cell repertoires in COVID-19. Data came from immunoSEQ multiplex PCR; TCRdb stores just in-frame clones and leaves some out. This sample has 120,000 to 150,000 clones, with roughly 90% found just once. Sequenced material: peripheral blood. The receptor source for this set is a human donor in a cohort sampled during active COVID-19.

This chain joins TRBV2 and TRBJ1-1; possibly TRBD1 for D (6 bases). Germline CDR1 reads SNHLY; CDR2 reads FYNNEI. Deletions cut 4 bases from V and 4 bases from J, with 28 bases between. This CDR3 has 19 amino acids. Here the CDR3 DNA reads TGTGCCAGCAGTGCAAGGGATCAATCCGAAGGGGGGGCGGCCACTGAAGCTTTCTTT. Amino acids: CASSARDQSEGGAATEAFF. Based on the CDR3 plus reference TRBV2 and TRBJ1-1, the full variable domain is EPEVTQTPSHQVTQMGQEVILRCVPISNHLYFYWYRQILGQKVEFLVSFYNNEISEKSEIFDDQFSVERPDGSNFTLKIRSTKLEDSAMYFCASSARDQSEGGAATEAFFGQGTRLTVV.

This chain links TRBV6-5 with TRBJ2-7; possibly TRBD1 for D (6 bases). The CDR3 contains 15 residues. Germline V gene sequence: CDR1 MNHEY, CDR2 SVGAGI. V was clipped by 11 bases and J by 3 bases, with 23 bases between them. DNA of the CDR3: TGTGCCGGCGGATCCGGGACAAGGTCAAGCTACGAGCAGTACTTC. Translation gives CAGGSGTRSSYEQYF.

The rearrangement joins TRBV7-2 to TRBJ2-5; D unclear. V was trimmed by 1 base and J by 3 bases, leaving 9 bases between them. The CDR3 loop spans 14 amino acids. Germline loops: CDR1 SGHTA, CDR2 FQGNSA. The CDR3 is CASSLGLMKETQYF. The CDR3 coding sequence is TGTGCCAGCAGCTTAGGACTGATGAAAGAGACCCAGTACTTC.

The gene calls are TRBV6-5 and TRBJ1-1; 7 bases are shared with TRBD1. Germline V gene lookup returns CDR1 MNHEY and CDR2 SVGAGI. The CDR3 is made up of 13 amino acids. V shed 2 bases and J 11 bases; nucleotides not matched to a gene: 8. The CDR3 is CASSYGQALEAFF. The CDR3 nucleotides read TGTGCCAGCAGTTACGGACAGGCCCTAGAGGCTTTCTTT.

V and J are TRBV6-5 and TRBJ2-1; D is possibly TRBD1 (6 bases). This CDR3 comprises 12 residues. Trimming left V 4 bases short and J 7 bases short, with 8 bases between. CDR1 is MNHEY and CDR2 is SVGAGI in the germline V gene. DNA for the CDR3: TGTGCCAGCAGTTTCAGGGGAAATGAGCAGTTCTTC. It specifies CASSFRGNEQFF.

The rearrangement links TRBV11-3 to TRBJ2-1, with 8 nucleotides matching TRBD2. The CDR3 spans 17 residues. Germline CDR1 reads SGHNT; CDR2 reads YENEEA. The ends lost 1 base at V and 6 bases at J; junction bases unmatched: 11. The CDR3 here is CASSLVTGLAPRNEQFF. For the CDR3, the DNA is TGTGCCAGCAGCTTAGTCACAGGACTAGCTCCGCGCAATGAGCAGTTCTTC. Supplemented by reference TRBV11-3 and TRBJ2-1, the full variable domain reads EAGVVQSPRYKIIEKKQPVAFWCNPISGHNTLYWYLQNLGQGPELLIRYENEEAVDDSQLPKDRFSAERLKGVDSTLKIQPAELGDSAVYLCASSLVTGLAPRNEQFFGPGTRLTVL.

Regarding this clone: The junction differs from germline at one of its ends, possibly a read error. J is TRBJ2-7 and V is TRBV7-2; 11 bases align to TRBD2. CDR1 is SGHTA, CDR2 FQGNSA, per germline. This CDR3 has 14 amino acids. The CDR3 sequence: CASSIAGGPREQYF. In DNA, the CDR3 is TGTGCCAGCAGCATAGCGGGGGGGCCTCGGGAGCAGTACTTC.

This clone is a singleton in its sample. The rearrangement uses TRBV29-1 and TRBJ2-7; TRBD1 matches at 7 bases. Trimming took 6 bases from V and 5 from J; bases not matched to a gene: 7. The CDR3 is made up of 12 amino acids. Germline V gene lookup returns CDR1 SQVTM and CDR2 ANQGSEA. CDR3 DNA: TGCAGCGTAGAACAGGGGATCAACGAGCAGTACTTC. This sequence encodes CSVEQGINEQYF.

The chain couples TRBV7-9 to TRBJ2-7; TRBD1 matches at 8 bases. CDR3 length equals 15 residues. Germline CDR1 SEHNR, CDR2 FQNEAQ (reference sequence). Trimming removed 5 bases from V and 4 bases from J; junction bases left unmatched: 10. CDR3 sequence: CASSPRTGTYYEQYF. As DNA, the CDR3 is TGTGCCAGCAGCCCGAGGACAGGGACGTATTACGAGCAGTACTTC.

The genes are TRBV5-8 and TRBJ2-7; 7 bases agree with TRBD1. V was pared by 1 base and J by 2 bases, with 3 bases of the junction left unmatched. The CDR3 runs to 14 residues. Germline lookup yields CDR1 SGHTS and CDR2 YDEGEE. The CDR3 coding sequence is TGTGCCAGCAGCTTGCAGACAGGGACCTACGAGCAGTACTTC. The encoded protein is CASSLQTGTYEQYF.

The V and J genes are TRBV7-9 and TRBJ1-1, with D tentatively TRBD1 (6 bases). This CDR3 comprises 14 residues. In germline, CDR1 is SEHNR, CDR2 FQNEAQ (reference sequence). V was shortened by 5 bases and J by 0 bases, with 10 bases between the two germline ends. In nucleotides, the CDR3 is TGTGCCAGCAGCAACAGGGACATGAACACTGAAGCTTTCTTT. Residues: CASSNRDMNTEAFF.

This clone showed up just once. The V and J genes are TRBV23-1 and TRBJ2-7; 8 bases map to TRBD2. TRBV23-1 belongs to the ORF category, with a function that is uncertain. V shed 6 bases, J shed 4 bases, and the junction held 20 bases outside the gene matches. This CDR3 spans 18 amino acids. For the CDR3, the DNA is TGCGCCAGCAGGGACGTCAGAGAGCGGGGGCCCCCCCTGTACGAGCAGTACTTC. It yields the protein CASRDVRERGPPLYEQYF.

The rearrangement links TRBV29-1 to TRBJ1-2; possible D gene TRBD1, 6 bases. CDR1 is SQVTM, CDR2 ANQGSEA, per germline. The V gene lost 2 bases and the J gene lost 4 bases, with 11 bases spanning the gap. This CDR3 spans 13 amino acids. CDR3 residues: CSVEYRDGYGYTF. The DNA of the CDR3 is TGCAGCGTTGAATACAGGGACGGCTATGGCTACACCTTC.

The rearrangement links TRBV7-8 to TRBJ2-7, with no clear D. V was cut by 0 bases and J by 0 bases, with 6 bases left in between. Germline assignment: CDR1 SGHVS and CDR2 FQNEAQ. The CDR3 covers 14 residues. The CDR3 is CASSLARNSYEQYF. CDR3 bases: TGTGCCAGCAGCTTAGCGAGGAACTCCTACGAGCAGTACTTC.

The V and J genes are TRBV10-3 and TRBJ2-3; D not certain. Germline V gene lookup returns CDR1 ENHRY and CDR2 SYGVKD. This CDR3 spans 14 amino acids. V was trimmed by 5 bases and J by 3 bases, leaving 12 bases between them. CDR3 sequence reads: CAISHPIGTDTQYF. In DNA, the CDR3 is TGTGCCATCAGTCATCCCATCGGGACAGATACGCAGTATTTT.

This chain joins TRBV29-1 and TRBJ1-2; D is uncertain. Germline V gene data show CDR1 as SQVTM and CDR2 as ANQGSEA. Trimming took 4 bases from V and 3 from J, leaving 9 bases between them. The CDR3 has 12 residues. The CDR3 coding sequence is TGCAGCGTTGTATCCCTCCACTATGGCTACACCTTC. It codes for CSVVSLHYGYTF.

The chain couples TRBV7-9 to TRBJ1-2, with 8 positions matching TRBD1. Per the germline V gene, CDR1 is SEHNR and CDR2 is FQNEAQ (reference sequence). CDR3 length equals 13 residues. The trim removed 4 bases at V and 6 bases at J, leaving 4 bases unmatched. The CDR3 is CASSSNRGDGYTF. CDR3 DNA: TGTGCCAGCAGCTCTAACAGGGGGGATGGCTACACCTTC.

The CDR3 sequence: CASSPDRNTGELFF. The CDR3 DNA reads TGTGCCAGCAGCCCGGACAGGAACACCGGGGAGCTGTTTTTT. The chain links TRBV6-4 to TRBJ2-2; D may be TRBD1 (6 bases). The CDR3 is 14 amino acids. Germline loops: CDR1 MRHNA, CDR2 SNTAGT. With 6 bases removed from V and 1 base from J, the gap between germline ends came to 9 bases.

The chain has TRBV7-2 and TRBJ2-7, with 11 bases lining up with TRBD2. V trimming: 4 bases; J trimming: 3 bases; junction bases outside the gene matches: 5. CDR1 and CDR2 (germline): SGHTA, FQGNSA. CDR3 length: 15 amino acids. CDR3 in amino acids: CASSSIGLAGYEQYF. As DNA, the CDR3 is TGTGCCAGCAGCTCCATAGGACTAGCGGGCTACGAGCAGTACTTC.

A single count supports this clone. The chain links TRBV4-1 to TRBJ2-1; 13 positions match TRBD2. The CDR3 spans 17 residues. Germline V gives CDR1 MGHRA, CDR2 YSYEKL. V was pared by 4 bases and J by 0 bases, with 3 bases of the junction left unmatched. The chain's CDR3 is CASSPRTSGGSYNEQFF. Here the CDR3 DNA reads TGCGCCAGCAGCCCCCGGACTAGCGGGGGCTCCTACAATGAGCAGTTCTTC.

The rearrangement uses TRBV20-1 and TRBJ2-7; D perhaps matches TRBD1 (5 bases). The CDR3 runs to 13 residues. Trimming left V 3 bases short and J 1 base short, with 10 bases between. Germline assignment: CDR1 DFQATT and CDR2 SNEGSKA (reference sequence). The CDR3 region is CSASSGASYEQYF. The CDR3 DNA is TGCAGTGCTAGTTCTGGGGCGTCCTACGAGCAGTACTTC.

This clone showed up just once. The chain carries TRBV25-1 and TRBJ1-5, with D maybe TRBD1 (6 bases). Trimming cost V 9 bases and J 4 bases, with 13 bases left between them. CDR1 and CDR2 from the germline V gene are MGHDK and SYGVNS. This CDR3 is 13 amino acids long. CDR3 in DNA: TGTGCCAGGGGGGGGACAAATAATCAGCCCCAGCATTTT. Protein sequence: CARGGTNNQPQHF.

This clone came up a few times. This chain joins TRBV6-5 and TRBJ1-5; the match to TRBD1 covers 7 bases. The CDR3 covers 15 residues. CDR1 and CDR2 (germline): MNHEY, SVGAGI. The ends lost 5 bases at V and 1 base at J; junction bases unmatched: 5. In nucleotides, the CDR3 is TGTGCCAGCAGTCTGACAGGGAGAAGCAATCAGCCCCAGCATTTT. Translated, it gives CASSLTGRSNQPQHF.

The chain uses TRBV7-3 and TRBJ2-3; 11 bases are shared with TRBD1. Trimming removed 0 bases from V and 4 bases from J; junction bases left unmatched: 0. The CDR3 spans 15 residues. CDR1 is SGHTA and CDR2 is FQGTGA in the germline V gene. The CDR3 region has the DNA TGTGCCAGCAGCTTAACGGGACAGGGGGCAGATACGCAGTATTTT. Amino acid sequence: CASSLTGQGADTQYF.

The V and J genes are TRBV9 and TRBJ2-5, with a weak D call TRBD1 (5 bases). Germline V gene sequence: CDR1 SGDLS, CDR2 YYNGEE. Trimming stripped 3 bases from V and 4 bases from J, with 16 bases between. CDR3 length: 15 residues. The CDR3 DNA reads as TGTGCCAGCAGCGCGCGGACATCCAAAGGAGAGACCCAGTACTTC. This gives the protein CASSARTSKGETQYF.

This chain joins TRBV19 and TRBJ2-3; D is unresolved. The CDR3 consists of 15 residues. Germline V gene data show CDR1 as LNHDA and CDR2 as SQIVND (reference sequence). Trimming removed 3 bases at V and 4 bases at J, with 14 bases between. The chain's CDR3 is CASSIRQFGADTQYF. CDR3 nucleotide sequence: TGTGCCAGTAGTATTCGTCAGTTCGGAGCAGATACGCAGTATTTT.

V and J are TRBV19 and TRBJ2-3; unclear D gene. The CDR3 spans 11 residues. V shed 6 bases and J shed 3 bases, with 4 bases lying between them. Germline lookup yields CDR1 LNHDA and CDR2 SQIVND (reference sequence). In nucleotides, the CDR3 is TGTGCCAGTAGCCTTACAGATACGCAGTATTTT. It yields the protein CASSLTDTQYF. The full variable domain, with the rest looked up from reference TRBV19 and TRBJ2-3, is DGGITQSPKYLFRKEGQNVTLSCEQNLNHDAMYWYRQDPGQGLRLIYYSQIVNDFQKGDIAEGYSVSREKKESFPLTVTSAQKNPTAFYLCASSLTDTQYFGPGTRLTVL.

This clone showed up just once. The V gene is TRBV10-3, the J gene TRBJ1-6, with D possibly TRBD1 on 5 matching bases. Germline V gene sequence: CDR1 ENHRY, CDR2 SYGVKD. This CDR3 is 13 amino acids long. V lost 6 bases, J lost 3 bases, and 6 bases lay in between. CDR3 nucleotide sequence: TGTGCCATCAGGGACAACTATAATTCACCCCTCCACTTT. Translated, it gives CAIRDNYNSPLHF.

This rearrangement joins TRBV5-1 to TRBJ2-2; 7 bases fit TRBD1. CDR3 length: 15 residues. Losses at the gene ends were 4 bases for V and 4 bases for J; bases not matched to a gene: 7. Germline loops: CDR1 SGHRS, CDR2 YFSETQ. CDR3 protein: CASSLTGALTGELFF. The CDR3 DNA reads as TGCGCCAGCAGCCTTACAGGGGCGCTCACCGGGGAGCTGTTTTTT.

The CDR3 DNA sequence: TGTGCCAGCAGCGGTTTCTGGCAGGGGGCCGGAGATACGCAGTATTTT. Protein: CASSGFWQGAGDTQYF. This chain links TRBV5-4 with TRBJ2-3; 8 bases match TRBD1. V shed 4 bases, J shed 5 bases, and the junction held 12 bases outside the gene matches. This CDR3 has 16 residues. In germline, CDR1 is SGHNT, CDR2 YYREEE (reference sequence).

This chain connects TRBV5-4 to TRBJ2-7; TRBD1 matches 10 bases. Germline lookup yields CDR1 SGHNT and CDR2 YYREEE (reference sequence). This CDR3 has 14 amino acids. V lost 2 bases, J lost 5 bases, and 4 bases stayed unmatched. CDR3 sequence (DNA): TGTGCCAGCAGCTTAGGGGACAGGGGCCACGAGCAGTACTTC. It encodes CASSLGDRGHEQYF.

This clone appeared once. This chain uses TRBV5-4 with TRBJ1-1, with 7 bases aligning to TRBD1. Trimming at V came to 4 bases and at J to 9 bases, leaving 12 bases not matched to a gene. CDR1 SGHNT and CDR2 YYREEE come from the germline V gene (reference sequence). The CDR3 loop spans 14 amino acids. CDR3 residues: CASSEGQETQKAFF. In DNA, the CDR3 is TGTGCCAGCAGCGAAGGACAGGAAACTCAAAAAGCTTTCTTT.